A single sample is the source of the 16 T cell receptor beta chains below, sequenced in a study of control samples from healthy donors and cancer patients. Repertoires were generated with immunoSEQ multiplex PCR, while TCRdb's copy carries only in-frame clones and drops some. The sample carries more than 140,000 clones, approximately 94% recorded once. The sample consisted of blood. These receptors came from a man aged 35 to 55 in good health.

This chain links TRBV2 with TRBJ2-3; D is uncertain. This CDR3 comprises 13 residues. CDR1 and CDR2 (germline): SNHLY, FYNNEI. V lost 8 bases and J lost 2, with 11 bases in between. CDR3 residues: CASGVRSTDTQYF. The CDR3 DNA is TGTGCCAGCGGGGTCCGATCCACAGATACGCAGTATTTT.

The rearrangement uses TRBV6-5 and TRBJ1-5; TRBD1 aligns across 9 bases. This CDR3 comprises 16 residues. V was pared by 4 bases and J by 6 bases, with 10 bases of the junction left unmatched. Germline CDR1 and CDR2: MNHEY and SVGAGI. The CDR3 region is CASSSLQGARGQPQHF. As DNA, the CDR3 is TGTGCCAGCAGTTCACTACAGGGGGCGAGGGGTCAGCCCCAGCATTTT.

The J gene is TRBJ2-7, the V gene TRBV20-1; D is ambiguous. The CDR3 loop spans 11 amino acids. Germline V lookup: CDR1 DFQATT, CDR2 SNEGSKA (reference sequence). Trimming stripped 5 bases from V and 2 bases from J, with 7 bases between. CDR3 region: CSAVEAYEQYF. The CDR3 DNA reads TGCAGTGCTGTCGAGGCCTACGAGCAGTACTTC.

This chain uses TRBV18 with TRBJ2-2; 10 bases agree with TRBD2. This CDR3 comprises 18 residues. V lost 0 bases, J lost 6 bases, and 10 bases stayed unmatched. Germline V gene data show CDR1 as KGHSH and CDR2 as LQKENI. CDR3 in amino acids: CASSPPLIAGGKAGELFF. DNA of the CDR3: TGTGCCAGCTCACCACCCCTGATAGCGGGAGGAAAGGCCGGGGAGCTGTTTTTT.

The sample holds one count of this clone. The chain uses TRBV3-1 (or the pseudogene TRBV3-2) and TRBJ2-1; maybe TRBD1 (5 bases). Trimming shortened V by 4 bases and J by 4 bases, and 11 bases separated the two germline ends. The CDR3 runs 14 residues. Germline V gene data show CDR1 as LGHDT and CDR2 as YNNKEL (reference sequence). CDR3 nucleotide sequence: TGTGCCAGCAGCCGACCCGACAGTTACAATGAGCAGTTCTTC. Residues: CASSRPDSYNEQFF.

The chain employs TRBV6-5 and TRBJ1-5; 8 nucleotides align to TRBD1. Germline V gives CDR1 MNHEY, CDR2 SVGAGI. V lost 7 bases to trimming and J lost 6 bases; unmatched junction nucleotides: 8. This CDR3 has 14 amino acids. The CDR3 is CASMTGTGSQPQHF. The CDR3 DNA sequence: TGTGCCAGCATGACTGGGACAGGAAGTCAGCCCCAGCATTTT.

In its sample, this clone was seen a few times. The rearrangement joins TRBV9 to TRBJ1-1, with D unclear. CDR3 length: 14 amino acids. The V gene lost 4 bases and the J gene lost 2 bases, with 12 bases spanning the gap. CDR1 SGDLS and CDR2 YYNGEE come from the germline V gene. This CDR3 is CASSLGPENTEAFF. As DNA, the CDR3 is TGTGCCAGCAGCCTAGGACCTGAAAACACTGAAGCTTTCTTT. Using reference TRBV9 and TRBJ1-1 for the parts outside the CDR3, the full variable domain is DSGVTQTPKHLITATGQRVTLRCSPRSGDLSVYWYQQSLDQGLQFLIQYYNGEERAKGNILERFSAQQFPDLHSELNLSSLELGDSALYFCASSLGPENTEAFFGQGTRLTVV.

To note about this clone: Other nucleotide sequences from this sample produce the same CDR3. V usage is TRBV7-2 and J usage is TRBJ1-5; D is possibly TRBD1 (5 bases). In germline, CDR1 is SGHTA, CDR2 FQGNSA. Trimming pared 2 bases from V and 0 bases from J, leaving 8 bases between. The CDR3 runs 15 residues. The CDR3 loop is CASSLNRYSNQPQHF. The CDR3 bases are TGTGCCAGCAGCTTAAACAGGTATAGCAATCAGCCCCAGCATTTT. Combining the CDR3 with reference TRBV7-2 and TRBJ1-5 gives the whole variable domain GAGVSQSPSNKVTEKGKDVELRCDPISGHTALYWYRQSLGQGLEFLIYFQGNSAPDKSGLPSDRFSAERTGGSVSTLTIQRTQQEDSAVYLCASSLNRYSNQPQHFGDGTRLSIL.

The chain employs TRBV24-1 and TRBJ2-1; D ambiguous. Trimming removed 1 base from V and 7 bases from J, with 4 bases in between. Germline V gives CDR1 KGHDR, CDR2 SFDVKD. This CDR3 is built from 12 residues. The CDR3 DNA follows: TGTGCCACCAGTGATTTTGTAAATGAGCAGTTCTTC. Its protein is CATSDFVNEQFF.

V is TRBV24-1 and J is TRBJ1-4, with D tentatively TRBD1 (6 bases). The V and J ends lost 7 bases and 0 bases respectively, with 14 bases between them. Germline V gene lookup returns CDR1 KGHDR and CDR2 SFDVKD. The CDR3 runs 16 residues. CDR3 DNA: TGTGCCACCAGCCCCTCGGACAGCACAACTAATGAAAAACTGTTTTTT. As protein: CATSPSDSTTNEKLFF.

The CDR3 loop reads CASSTTNSGEKLFF. The CDR3 bases are TGTGCCAGCAGCACGACGAACTCGGGGGAAAAACTGTTTTTT. The V call is TRBV7-9, the J call TRBJ1-4, with unresolved D. CDR3 length equals 14 residues. Germline V gene data show CDR1 as SEHNR and CDR2 as FQNEAQ (reference sequence). Trimming pared 5 bases from V and 8 bases from J, leaving 15 bases between.

CDR3 DNA: TGTGCTAGTGGTTTCTGGACAGGAGAAGCTTTCTTT. The encoded protein is CASGFWTGEAFF. The chain is built from TRBV12-5 and TRBJ1-1; 7 nucleotides agree with TRBD1. V shed 3 bases, J shed 8 bases, and the junction held 3 bases outside the gene matches. This CDR3 contains 12 residues. Germline V lookup: CDR1 LGHNT, CDR2 FRNRAP.

This clone was seen just once. The chain employs TRBV6-5 and TRBJ2-2, with 7 bases identical to TRBD1. This CDR3 contains 14 residues. Losses at the gene ends were 6 bases for V and 4 bases for J; bases not matched to a gene: 5. Germline CDR1 reads MNHEY; CDR2 reads SVGAGI. CDR3 DNA: TGTGCCAGCAGCGACAGGGTCGGCACCGGGGAGCTGTTTTTT. Its translation is CASSDRVGTGELFF.

The V gene is TRBV6-5, the J gene TRBJ2-3; 7 nucleotides match TRBD1. The J segment lost 1 base and the V segment lost 1 base, leaving 2 bases of the junction unmatched. The germline V gene encodes CDR1 MNHEY and CDR2 SVGAGI. There are 15 residues in the CDR3. The CDR3 DNA reads as TGTGCCAGCAGTTACTACGGGACAGGCACAGATACGCAGTATTTT. Translated, it gives CASSYYGTGTDTQYF.

This sequence joins TRBV4-2 and TRBJ1-4; possibly TRBD1 for D (5 bases). V was shortened by 1 base and J by 4 bases, with 13 bases between the two germline ends. CDR1 and CDR2 (germline): LGHNA, YNFKEQ. The CDR3 contains 16 residues. CDR3 nucleotide sequence: TGTGCCAGCAGCCAAGCAGTAGGGGATATTAATGAAAAACTGTTTTTT. As protein: CASSQAVGDINEKLFF.

The J gene is TRBJ1-3, the V gene TRBV9; D ambiguous. V gave up 0 bases and J gave up 0 bases, with 19 bases separating them. Germline CDR1 SGDLS, CDR2 YYNGEE. CDR3 length equals 19 residues. This CDR3 reads CASSVDGGVSPGSGNTIYF. The CDR3 DNA reads as TGTGCCAGCAGCGTAGATGGTGGGGTCAGCCCAGGCTCTGGAAACACCATATATTTT.